This T cell receptor beta chain derives from a study of T cell responses to AZD1222 COVID-19 vaccine. This clone was observed once. Assay: immunoSEQ multiplex PCR; the TCRdb copy retains only in-frame clones and omits some. The sample includes 85,000 to 90,000 clones, around 91% of them seen just once. This CDR3 has 14 amino acids. The V end was cut by 2 bases, the J end by 8 bases, with 15 bases between. Germline assignment: CDR1 LNHNV and CDR2 YYDKDF (reference sequence). This clonotype originated in an adult in good health. The chain links TRBV15 to TRBJ1-2; TRBD1 might be the D (5 bases). The sample in question was peripheral blood, obtained on day 0 of MenACWY control vaccination. The CDR3 here is CATSRPTVVGGYTF. CDR3 coding DNA: TGTGCCACCAGCAGACCGACAGTTGTAGGAGGCTACACCTTC.